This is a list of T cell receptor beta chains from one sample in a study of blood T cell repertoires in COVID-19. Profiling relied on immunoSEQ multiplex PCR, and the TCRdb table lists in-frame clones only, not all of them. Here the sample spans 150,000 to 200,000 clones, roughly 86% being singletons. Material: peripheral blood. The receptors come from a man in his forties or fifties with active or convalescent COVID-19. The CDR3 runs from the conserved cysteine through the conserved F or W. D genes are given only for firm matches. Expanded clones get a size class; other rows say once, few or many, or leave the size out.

TGCGCCAGCAGCCCAGCATCTAGGGGCCATGAGCAGTTCTTC CASSPASRGHEQFF TRBJ2-1 TRBV5-1 once .
TGTGCCAGCAGTGAGTCCTACGGGGGGGCCAAAAACATTCAGTACTTC CASSESYGGAKNIQYF TRBJ2-4 TRBV6-1 few TRBD2
TGCGCCAGCAGCCTCCGGGACAAATCCTACGAGCAGTACTTC CASSLRDKSYEQYF TRBJ2-7 TRBV4-1 . .
TGTGCCAGCAGCTCTTCTAGCGGGGGGGCCTTCGAGCAGTACTTC CASSSSSGGAFEQYF TRBJ2-7 TRBV7-9 . TRBD2
TGTGCCAGCAGCCAACGGACAGGGTTTGGGATCTACGAGCAGTACTTC CASSQRTGFGIYEQYF TRBJ2-7 TRBV14 once TRBD1
TGTGCCAGTAGCGCCGGGACTAGCGGGGGGGGGTATACGCAGTATTTT CASSAGTSGGGYTQYF TRBJ2-3 TRBV19 once TRBD2
TGTGCCAGCAGCATTAGTCGGGGAGCTAATGAAAAACTGTTTTTT CASSISRGANEKLFF TRBJ1-4 TRBV7-9 once .
TGTGCCTGGAGCCTGGGGCTAGCGGGCACAGATACGCAGTATTTT CAWSLGLAGTDTQYF TRBJ2-3 TRBV30 . TRBD2
TGTGCCAGCAGTCCCCAGTCCAGCTCTGGGGCCAACGTCCTGACTTTC CASSPQSSSGANVLTF TRBJ2-6 TRBV28 . .
TGTGCCAGCAGGGTTGCGGGGGGGCCTGAAGAGCAGTACTTC CASRVAGGPEEQYF TRBJ2-7 TRBV27 . TRBD2
TGTGCCAGCAGTCGACAGCCGACCCAACTGAAGGCTTTCTTT CASSRQPTQLKAFF TRBJ1-1 TRBV6-5 . .
TGCGCCAGCAGCTTGGGGCAGTCCCAAGAGACCCAGTACTTC CASSLGQSQETQYF TRBJ2-5 TRBV5-1 . .
TGTGCCAGCAGCCAAGGGACTGCTTATGGCTACACCTTC CASSQGTAYGYTF TRBJ1-2 TRBV3-1/TRBV3-2 . .
TGTGCCAGCAGCTTAGCGGTCCCGGGGCAAGAGACCCAGTACTTC CASSLAVPGQETQYF TRBJ2-5 TRBV7-2 once .
TGTGTCACCAGTGCCACGACAGGGAGACAGGGGGATGAGCAGTTCTTC CVTSATTGRQGDEQFF TRBJ2-1 TRBV24-1 . TRBD1
TGTGCTAGTGGTTTGGGGGGCGGCGGCACCTACGAGCAGTACTTC CASGLGGGGTYEQYF TRBJ2-7 TRBV12-5 . .
TGTGCCAGCTCACCTAATACAGGGGGCACTGAAGCTTTCTTT CASSPNTGGTEAFF TRBJ1-1 TRBV18 . TRBD1
TGTGCCAGCAGTCTTCAACAGGGGGCGCGGGGCAATCAGCCCCAGCATTTT CASSLQQGARGNQPQHF TRBJ1-5 TRBV28 few TRBD1
TGTGCCAGCAAGGAGGGGAACCCCTACGAGCAGTACTTC CASKEGNPYEQYF TRBJ2-7 TRBV28 . .
TGTGCCAGCAGCTCGCCCGCTAGCGGAGATACGCAGTATTTT CASSSPASGDTQYF TRBJ2-3 TRBV7-3 . TRBD2
TGTGCCAGCAGCGCATTCCGGACAGGCACTGAAGCTTTCTTT CASSAFRTGTEAFF TRBJ1-1 TRBV2 . TRBD1
TGTGCCAGCAGCGTATCCCAGGAGGCGTATTCACCCCTCCACTTT CASSVSQEAYSPLHF TRBJ1-6 TRBV9 . .
TGTGCCAGCAGTTACTCGAGGGCAGCTAACTATGGCTACACCTTC CASSYSRAANYGYTF TRBJ1-2 TRBV6-6 . .
TGTGCCTGGGGACGAGGCTATGGCTACACCTTC CAWGRGYGYTF TRBJ1-2 TRBV30 . .
TGTGCCAGCAGCAAGGACACCTCCTACGAGCAGTACTTC CASSKDTSYEQYF TRBJ2-7 TRBV7-2 few .
TGTGCCAGCAGTTATAAACCCGGGACATTGAACACTGAAGCTTTCTTT CASSYKPGTLNTEAFF TRBJ1-1 TRBV6-2/TRBV6-3 once .
TGTGCCAGCAGCTTTAGTAACCAAGAGACCCAGTACTTC CASSFSNQETQYF TRBJ2-5 TRBV7-2 . .
TGTGCCAGCAGCATCGTCGGGGCCAACGTCCTGACTTTC CASSIVGANVLTF TRBJ2-6 TRBV9 . .
TGTGCCAGCAGCTCCACAGGTCAGCCCCAGCATTTT CASSSTGQPQHF TRBJ1-5 TRBV9 . .
TGTGCCAGCAGCCCTGGGGGACATCGAGGTGCCACCTTC CASSPGGHRGATF TRBJ1-2 TRBV12-3/TRBV12-4 . .
TGTGCCAGCAGCCCAACTGGTCGCACGACCTACGAGCAGTACTTC CASSPTGRTTYEQYF TRBJ2-7 TRBV3-1/TRBV3-2 . .
TGTGCCACCAGAGAGGGTTTCAGCAATCAGCCCCAGCATTTT CATREGFSNQPQHF TRBJ1-5 TRBV19 . .
TGTGCCAGCAGCAACTTCTACGAGCAGTACTTC CASSNFYEQYF TRBJ2-7 TRBV28 few .
TGTGCCAGCAGCTTTGGGACTGACCTCTCACCCCTCCACTTT CASSFGTDLSPLHF TRBJ1-6 TRBV5-5 . .
TGTGCCAGCATCGGACGCGCAGGGGATAGCAATCAGCCCCAGCATTTT CASIGRAGDSNQPQHF TRBJ1-5 TRBV2 . .
TGCGCCAGCACCGGGGGGCAGCCCCAGCATTTT CASTGGQPQHF TRBJ1-5 TRBV5-1 . .
TGTGCCAGCAGCCAAGGACAGAGTTCCTACACCTTC CASSQGQSSYTF TRBJ1-2 TRBV7-8 . .
TGTGCCAGCAGCCTCGGAAGGGGCCTGAACACTGAAGCTTTCTTT CASSLGRGLNTEAFF TRBJ1-1 TRBV7-3 few .
TGTGCCACCAGTGATCAAGAGGCAGGGATCGGGGAGCTGTTTTTT CATSDQEAGIGELFF TRBJ2-2 TRBV24-1 . .
TGTGCCTGGAGGGGAGCGGACAGTAGGGCATATGGCTACACCTTC CAWRGADSRAYGYTF TRBJ1-2 TRBV30 few .
TGTGCCAGCACCTGGGGGGGATTCACTGAAGCTTTCTTT CASTWGGFTEAFF TRBJ1-1 TRBV12-3/TRBV12-4 few .
TGTGCCAGTAGCCGACAGGGGGCCGAAGGGACCCAGTACTTC CASSRQGAEGTQYF TRBJ2-5 TRBV19 . TRBD1
TGTGCCTGGAGTACCGGGACAGGGAGCAATCAGCCCCAGCATTTT CAWSTGTGSNQPQHF TRBJ1-5 TRBV30 . TRBD1
TGTGCCAGCAGCGTAGCAGGGGAAGCGTCCTACGAGCAGTACTTC CASSVAGEASYEQYF TRBJ2-7 TRBV9 . .
TGCGCCAGCAGCGTTGGACAGGGGGTCGACGAGCAGTACTTC CASSVGQGVDEQYF TRBJ2-7 TRBV5-1 once TRBD1
TGTGCCAGCAGCTCACAGGGGTTCCCTGTCAATCAGCCCCAGCATTTT CASSSQGFPVNQPQHF TRBJ1-5 TRBV7-8 once TRBD1
TGTGCCAGCAGCTTAGTAGGGGGACTAGCCAACGAGCAGTACTTC CASSLVGGLANEQYF TRBJ2-7 TRBV7-2 . TRBD2
TGTGCCACCAAACCGGGACAGGGCTCACCCCTCCACTTT CATKPGQGSPLHF TRBJ1-6 TRBV3-1/TRBV3-2 . TRBD1
TGTGCCGACCGGGATATGAACACTGAAGCTTTCTTT CADRDMNTEAFF TRBJ1-1 TRBV7-9 . .
TGCGCCAGCAGCCCCGATAATTCACCCCTCCACTTT CASSPDNSPLHF TRBJ1-6 TRBV5-1 few .
TGTGCCAGCAGCTTAGGGCGGGGTCTAGAAAAACTGTTTTTT CASSLGRGLEKLFF TRBJ1-4 TRBV7-2 . .
TGTGCCAGCAGCTTAACTCAGGGGTCCTACGAGCAGTACTTC CASSLTQGSYEQYF TRBJ2-7 TRBV7-2 . .
TGTGCCAGCAGCTCAACAGGGGTAGGGGAAAAACTGTTTTTT CASSSTGVGEKLFF TRBJ1-4 TRBV3-1/TRBV3-2 once TRBD1
TGTGCCAGCAGTCCCCTGACAGGTAAGGCTGAAGCTTTCTTT CASSPLTGKAEAFF TRBJ1-1 TRBV2 . .
TGTGCCAGCACTGGGACTAGTGGAGTTCAGTACTTC CASTGTSGVQYF TRBJ2-4 TRBV2 . TRBD2
TGCAGCGTTGAAACAGCTTACGAGCAGTACTTC CSVETAYEQYF TRBJ2-7 TRBV29-1 . .
TGTGCCAGTAGTATAAGACAGGGTTTCATCTACGAGCAGTACTTC CASSIRQGFIYEQYF TRBJ2-7 TRBV19 . TRBD1
TGTGCCAGCAGGGGCCTGTACAATGAGCAGTTCTTC CASRGLYNEQFF TRBJ2-1 TRBV28 . .
TGTGCTAGTGGTTTGGAAGACAGGTCCATGAACACTGAAGCTTTCTTT CASGLEDRSMNTEAFF TRBJ1-1 TRBV12-5 . .
TGTGCCAGCAGTGCTCTTTCCGGAGCTTTCTTT CASSALSGAFF TRBJ1-1 TRBV25-1 few .